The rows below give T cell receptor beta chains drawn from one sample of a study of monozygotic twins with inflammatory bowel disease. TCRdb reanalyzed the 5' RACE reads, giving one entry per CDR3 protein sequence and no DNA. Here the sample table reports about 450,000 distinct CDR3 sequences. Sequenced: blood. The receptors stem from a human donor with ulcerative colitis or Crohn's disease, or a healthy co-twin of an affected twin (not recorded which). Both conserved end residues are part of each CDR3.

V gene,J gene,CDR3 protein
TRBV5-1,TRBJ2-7,CASSPGGTSGYEQYF
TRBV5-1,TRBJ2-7,CASSLGQVSYEQYF
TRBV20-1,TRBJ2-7,CSASIGTFYEQYF
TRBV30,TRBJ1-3,CAWKTGYSGNTIYF
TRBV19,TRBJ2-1,CASSIPSGVYNEQFF
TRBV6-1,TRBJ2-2,CASRWELAATGELFF
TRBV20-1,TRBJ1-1,CSARPSVGAAFF
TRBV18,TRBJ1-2,CASSPITGSLGGYTF
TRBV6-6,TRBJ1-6,CASFQGGSPLHF
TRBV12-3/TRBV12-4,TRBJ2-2,CASSFGRPNTGELFF
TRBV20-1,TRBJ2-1,CSASLGLAGLLEQFF
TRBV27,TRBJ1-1,CASSSRGSAFF
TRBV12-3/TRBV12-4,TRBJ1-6,CASTSGTPNNSPLHF
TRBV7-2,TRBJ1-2,CASSHQRESAYGYTF
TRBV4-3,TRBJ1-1,CASSQDLYGITEAFF
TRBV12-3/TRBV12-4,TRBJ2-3,CASSFQGGGTDTQYF
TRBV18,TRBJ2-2,CASSPKGSGENTGELFF
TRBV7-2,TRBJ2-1,CASSLDGSRRNEQFF
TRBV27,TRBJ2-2,CASSSLGVERSGELFF
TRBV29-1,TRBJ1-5,CSVSGTGNQPQHF
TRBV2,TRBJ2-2,CASTRTLTGGELFF
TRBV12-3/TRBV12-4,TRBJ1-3,CASSSPNRAGNTIYF
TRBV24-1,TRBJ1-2,CATSDLNSYGYTF
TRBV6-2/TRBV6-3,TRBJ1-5,CASLGVSQGDNQPQHF
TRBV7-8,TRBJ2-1,CASSFPGLAGAQEQFF
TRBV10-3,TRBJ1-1,CAISDPGQGNTEAFF
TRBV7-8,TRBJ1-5,CASSTESGAGVKPQHF
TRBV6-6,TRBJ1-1,CASRVLVDTEAFF
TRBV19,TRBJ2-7,CASSDSKRGTYEQYF
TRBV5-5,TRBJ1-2,CASSLVGGSTYGYTF
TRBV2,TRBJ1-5,CASTIHEGDNQPQHF
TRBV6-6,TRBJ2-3,CASSWGDGTDTQYF
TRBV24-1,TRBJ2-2,CATSDRAAGELFF
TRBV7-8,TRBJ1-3,CASSFQRDTIYF
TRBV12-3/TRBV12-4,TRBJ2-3,CASTVLDTQYF
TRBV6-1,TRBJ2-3,CASSEAVGTSGSPRTDTQYF
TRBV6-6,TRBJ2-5,CASSYEGLPETQNF
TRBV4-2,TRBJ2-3,CASSQVGDTSTDTQYF
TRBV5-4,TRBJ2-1,CAIPGRGYNEQFF
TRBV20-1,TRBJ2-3,CSASSSGISTDTQYF
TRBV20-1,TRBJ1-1,CSAIDRVSNTEAFF
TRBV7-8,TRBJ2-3,CASSFIAVGDTQYF
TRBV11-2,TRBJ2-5,CASSLGLQETQYF
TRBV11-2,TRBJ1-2,CASSPRVLNYGYTF